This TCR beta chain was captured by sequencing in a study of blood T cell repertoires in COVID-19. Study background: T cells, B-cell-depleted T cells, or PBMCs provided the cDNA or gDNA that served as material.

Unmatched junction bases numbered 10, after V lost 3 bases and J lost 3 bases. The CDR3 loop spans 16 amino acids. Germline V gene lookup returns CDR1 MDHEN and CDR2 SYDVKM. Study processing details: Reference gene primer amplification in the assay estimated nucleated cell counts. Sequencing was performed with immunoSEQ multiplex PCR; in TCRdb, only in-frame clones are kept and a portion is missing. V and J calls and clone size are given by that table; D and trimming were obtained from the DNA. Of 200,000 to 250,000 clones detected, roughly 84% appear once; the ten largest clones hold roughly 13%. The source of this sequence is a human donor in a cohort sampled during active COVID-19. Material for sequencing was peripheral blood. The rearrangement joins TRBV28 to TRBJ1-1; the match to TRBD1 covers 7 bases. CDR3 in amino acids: CASSFGQGVGDTEAFF. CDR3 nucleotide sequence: TGTGCCAGCAGTTTTGGGCAGGGGGTGGGGGACACTGAAGCTTTCTTT.